This TCR beta chain was captured by sequencing in a study of glioma-infiltrating T cells. CDR1 and CDR2 from the germline V gene are DFQATT and SNEGSKA (reference sequence). This CDR3 comprises 13 residues. The V end was cut by 2 bases, the J end by 0 bases, with 6 bases between. This clonotype was counted many times. Its antigen is unknown. The iRepertoire nested amplicon-rescue multiplex PCR amplified TCR alpha and beta CDR3s from RNA. One-step reverse transcription and amplification started from approximately 100-400 ng of tissue mRNA or PBMC total RNA. Via MiXCR, TCRdb re-called the multiplex PCR reads, giving one row per CDR3 protein. This sample has about 130,000 distinct CDR3 sequences; roughly 20% occur once, and the top ten carry 12% to 15%. Study observations and caveats: CDR3 overlap between tissue and blood was very small. Above-expected tissue-blood divergence occurred in all gliomas, most in low-grade ones.

Sequences were obtained from glioma tissue, nonneoplastic brain tissue, or PBMCs (not recorded which). The sequence was obtained from a human donor with low-grade glioma or glioblastoma, undergoing nonglioma brain surgery, or in good health (not recorded which). The chain has TRBV20-1 and TRBJ2-3; D is perhaps TRBD1 (6 bases). The DNA for the CDR3 is TGCAGTGCTAGAAGGGGGAGCACAGATACGCAGTATTTT. It encodes CSARRGSTDTQYF.